The sequence of this T cell receptor beta chain was determined in a study of blood T cells in healthy people across ages. Study-level background: The template switching approach captured approximately one barcoded beta molecule for every two T cells.

This clonotype was seen a few times. Its target is unknown. A J-beta primer mix and a sample-barcoded 5' primer were used in a second PCR of roughly 6 to 12 cycles. TCRdb itself ran the 5' RACE reads through MiXCR, one entry per CDR3 protein. The sample records around 800,000 distinct CDR3 sequences, around half being singletons. Study-wide results and limits: Diversity was higher, and naive CD4+ cells more numerous, in long-lived donors than in aged donors.

Material: blood. The source is an older man in good health.

In DNA, the CDR3 is TGCGCCAGCAGCCCGGGACTAGCCCCCCTGAATGAGCAGTTCTTC. Translation gives CASSPGLAPLNEQFF. V usage is TRBV5-1 and J usage is TRBJ2-1; TRBD2 matches at 9 bases. This CDR3 is 15 amino acids long. From germline, CDR1 is SGHRS and CDR2 YFSETQ. The trim removed 4 bases at V and 7 bases at J, leaving 9 bases unmatched. Filled out from reference TRBV5-1 and TRBJ2-1, the complete variable domain reads KAGVTQTPRYLIKTRGQQVTLSCSPISGHRSVSWYQQTPGQGLQFLFEYFSETQRNKGNFPGRFSGRQFSNSRSEMNVSTLELGDSALYLCASSPGLAPLNEQFFGPGTRLTVL.